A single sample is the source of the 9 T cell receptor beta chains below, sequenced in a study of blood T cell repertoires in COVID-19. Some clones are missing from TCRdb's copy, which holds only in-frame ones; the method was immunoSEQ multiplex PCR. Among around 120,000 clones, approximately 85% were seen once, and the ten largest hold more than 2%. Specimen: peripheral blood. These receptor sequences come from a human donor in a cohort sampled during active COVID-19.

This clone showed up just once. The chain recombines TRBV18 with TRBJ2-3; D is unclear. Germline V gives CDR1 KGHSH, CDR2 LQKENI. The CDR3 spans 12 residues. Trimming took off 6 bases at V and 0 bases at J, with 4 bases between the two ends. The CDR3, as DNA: TGTGCCAGCTCCCCGAGCACAGATACGCAGTATTTT. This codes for CASSPSTDTQYF.

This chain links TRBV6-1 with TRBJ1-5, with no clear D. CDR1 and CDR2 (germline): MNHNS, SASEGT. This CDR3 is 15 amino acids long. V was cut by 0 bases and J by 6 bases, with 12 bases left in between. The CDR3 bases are TGTGCCAGCAGTGAAGCGGGGAGGGTATTTCAGCCCCAGCATTTT. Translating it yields CASSEAGRVFQPQHF.

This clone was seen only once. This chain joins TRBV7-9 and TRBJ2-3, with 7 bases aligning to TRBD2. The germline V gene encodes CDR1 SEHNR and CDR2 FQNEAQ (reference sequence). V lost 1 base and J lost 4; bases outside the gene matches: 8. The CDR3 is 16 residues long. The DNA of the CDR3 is TGTGCCAGCAGCTTAGACCCAGGCCGGGGGGCAGATACGCAGTATTTT. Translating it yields CASSLDPGRGADTQYF.

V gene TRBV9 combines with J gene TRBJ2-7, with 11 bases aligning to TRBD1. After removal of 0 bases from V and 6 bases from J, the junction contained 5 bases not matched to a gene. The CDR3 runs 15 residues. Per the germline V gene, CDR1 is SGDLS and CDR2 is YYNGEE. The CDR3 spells CASSVAGGTGGEQYF. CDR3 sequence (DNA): TGTGCCAGCAGCGTAGCAGGGGGGACAGGGGGCGAGCAGTACTTC.

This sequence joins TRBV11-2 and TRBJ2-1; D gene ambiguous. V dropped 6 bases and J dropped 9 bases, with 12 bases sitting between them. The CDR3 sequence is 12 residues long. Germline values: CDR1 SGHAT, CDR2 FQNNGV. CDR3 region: CASSLSYVEQFF. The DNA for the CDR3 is TGTGCCAGCAGTCTTAGTTACGTTGAGCAGTTCTTC.

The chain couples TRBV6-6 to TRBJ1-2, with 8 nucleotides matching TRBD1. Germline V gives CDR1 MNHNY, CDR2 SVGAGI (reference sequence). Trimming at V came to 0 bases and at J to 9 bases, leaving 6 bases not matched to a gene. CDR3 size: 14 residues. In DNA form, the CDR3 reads TGTGCCAGCAGTTACTCACAGGGGGGTTTAAGCTACACCTTC. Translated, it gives CASSYSQGGLSYTF.

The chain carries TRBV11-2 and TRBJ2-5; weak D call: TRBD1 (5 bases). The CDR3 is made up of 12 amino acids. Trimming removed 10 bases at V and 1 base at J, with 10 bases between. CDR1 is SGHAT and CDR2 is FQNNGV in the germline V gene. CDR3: CATSRVQETQYF. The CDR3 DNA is TGTGCCACCTCCAGGGTCCAAGAGACCCAGTACTTC.

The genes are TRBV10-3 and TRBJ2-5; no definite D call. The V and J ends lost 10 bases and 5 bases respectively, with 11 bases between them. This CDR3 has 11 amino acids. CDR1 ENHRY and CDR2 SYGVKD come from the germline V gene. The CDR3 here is CANPVVETQYF. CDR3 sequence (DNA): TGTGCCAACCCCGTAGTCGAGACCCAGTACTTC.

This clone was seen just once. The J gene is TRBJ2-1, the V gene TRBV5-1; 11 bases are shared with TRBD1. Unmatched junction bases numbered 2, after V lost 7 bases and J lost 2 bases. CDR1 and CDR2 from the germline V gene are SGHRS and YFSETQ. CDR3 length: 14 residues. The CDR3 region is CASRGQGAYNEQFF. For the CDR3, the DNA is TGCGCCAGCCGGGGACAGGGGGCCTACAATGAGCAGTTCTTC.